The clone carrying this T cell receptor beta chain came up a few times. The target antigen is unknown. This sample was taken from a study of T cells after yellow fever vaccination. Whole-study findings and limits: Weaker in magnitude, the secondary response showed a faster peak on day 5 versus 15. Post-booster reappearance was seen for most primary-vaccination clones (around 96% CD4, about 90% CD8).

A single record per CDR3 protein comes from TCRdb applying MiXCR to the 5' RACE reads. The table records 150,000 to 200,000 distinct CDR3 sequences, around 9.3% of them present only once. Germline values: CDR1 PRHDT, CDR2 FYEKMQ (reference sequence). V shed 0 bases and J shed 5 bases, with 9 bases lying between them. This CDR3 contains 14 residues. The sequences come from CD8+ T cells sorted from PBMCs, collected 45 days after the yellow fever booster vaccination. The chain recombines TRBV13 with TRBJ2-3; D not resolved. The source of this sequence is a young man who received the YFV17D yellow fever vaccine. The CDR3 is CASSLGSNLDTQYF. DNA for the CDR3: TGTGCCAGCAGCTTAGGATCGAACCTAGATACGCAGTATTTT.